The 2 T cell receptor beta chains below come from one sample, sequenced in a study of beta chain features in type 1 diabetes. Their recognized antigens are unknown. Study results and caveats: Type 1 diabetes patients showed a moderate but significant shortening of TCRB CDR3s in all four CD4+ subsets.

Expressed TCRB transcripts were sequenced after all isolated RNA was converted to cDNA. Sequencing used immunoSEQ multiplex PCR; TCRdb keeps in-frame clones, though not all of them. This sample has some 350,000 clones, with around 10% found just once. The specimen was central memory CD4+ T cells from blood. Receptors originate from a man aged 25-40 years with type 1 diabetes.

There are many counts of this clone. The gene calls are TRBV11-2 and TRBJ2-3; 8 nucleotides line up with TRBD2. The CDR3 is 16 amino acids. The germline gives CDR1 SGHAT, CDR2 FQNNGV. Trimming took 5 bases from V and 6 from J; bases not matched to a gene: 13. CDR3 loop: CASSPLQREPPDTQYF. The CDR3 DNA reads TGTGCCAGCAGCCCCCTCCAGCGGGAGCCCCCCGATACGCAGTATTTT.

V usage is TRBV10-1 and J usage is TRBJ2-7, with 11 bases matching TRBD2. The trim removed 3 bases at V and 3 bases at J, leaving 4 bases unmatched. This CDR3 spans 15 amino acids. Germline loops: CDR1 WNHNN, CDR2 SYGVQD (reference sequence). The CDR3 nucleotides are TGCGCCAGCAGTGATGGGACTAGCGGTAACTACGAGCAGTACTTC. It is translated as CASSDGTSGNYEQYF.